In this sample, the clone carrying this TCR beta chain turned up a few times. Its matching antigen is unknown. This sample stems from a study of T-cell memory formation after mild COVID-19. Study overall: Largely, TCR clusters stayed within a single donor. Study-level results: Clones contracting over day 15 to 85 were CD4/CD8 balanced, with later expanders leaning CD4+.

TCR alpha and TCR beta cDNA libraries with sample barcodes and UMIs came from 5'RACE using constant-segment primers. TCRdb processed the 5' RACE reads anew with MiXCR; each CDR3 protein has one entry. The sample lists a few hundred thousand distinct CDR3 sequences; approximately 19% were seen once. Germline values: CDR1 MDHEN, CDR2 SYDVKM. The CDR3 sequence is 14 residues long. Trimming removed 5 bases from V and 4 bases from J; junction bases left unmatched: 6. The sample consisted of PBMCs or a T cell subset sorted from them (not recorded which). J is TRBJ2-3 and V is TRBV28; 7 nucleotides line up with TRBD2. The TCR sequence derives from a man between 18 and 35 years old who had mild COVID-19 (a few samples of this study predate the infection). Cell type and time point are not known. DNA for the CDR3: TGTGCCAGCAGTGCTCGACTAGCTGCAGATACGCAGTATTTT. Residues: CASSARLAADTQYF.